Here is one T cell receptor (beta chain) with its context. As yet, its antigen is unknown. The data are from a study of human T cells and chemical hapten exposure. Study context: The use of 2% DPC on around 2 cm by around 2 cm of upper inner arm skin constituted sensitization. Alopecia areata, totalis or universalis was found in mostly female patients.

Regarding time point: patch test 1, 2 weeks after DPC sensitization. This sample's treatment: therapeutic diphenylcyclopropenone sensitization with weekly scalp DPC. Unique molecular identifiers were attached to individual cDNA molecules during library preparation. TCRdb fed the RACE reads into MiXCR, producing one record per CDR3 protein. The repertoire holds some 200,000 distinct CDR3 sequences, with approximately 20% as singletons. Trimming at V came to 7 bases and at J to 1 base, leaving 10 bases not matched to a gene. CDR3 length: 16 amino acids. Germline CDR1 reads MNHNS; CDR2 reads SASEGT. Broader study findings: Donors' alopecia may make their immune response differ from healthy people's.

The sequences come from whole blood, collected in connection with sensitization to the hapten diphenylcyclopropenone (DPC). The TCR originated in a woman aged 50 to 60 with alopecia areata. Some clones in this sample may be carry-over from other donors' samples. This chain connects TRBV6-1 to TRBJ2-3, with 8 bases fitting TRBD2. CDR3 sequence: CASTLAGFDGTDTQYF. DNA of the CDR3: TGTGCCAGCACGCTAGCGGGTTTCGATGGCACAGATACGCAGTATTTT.